Included here is one TCR beta chain sequence, with context. No cognate antigen has been identified for it. Base qualities are not provided; no much larger clone lies one nucleotide away. Libraries were constructed by the immunoSEQ multiplex PCR assay. The multiplex PCR relied on a mix of 60 forward primers for TCR Vbeta segments and 13 reverse primers for TCR Jbeta segments. The CDR3 region of rearranged TCR beta genes was amplified from genomic DNA with a multiplex PCR assay. The amplified TCR beta libraries were sequenced on the Illumina HiSeq System as 87-base-pair reads. In the source study's methods: In a later analysis, tens of millions of unique TCR beta chains were counted across the roughly 610 repertoires, and approximately 11 million of these chains were shared by at least two donors. To remove PCR and sequencing errors, raw reads were error-corrected and collapsed into unique sequences using a nearest-neighbor algorithm that merged closely related sequences. Alignment of CDR3 sequences to IMGT reference sequences was used to assign V, D and J gene segments. For a sequence to be retained, at least a six-nucleotide match to both a V gene segment and a J gene segment was required. Rearrangements were classified as productive when the CDR3 lacked stop codons and remained in frame with V and J, and all other rearrangements were classified as non-productive. CDR3 was defined by IMGT convention, running from the second conserved V-encoded cysteine to the conserved J-encoded phenylalanine. In an earlier analysis of roughly 610 of the donors, sequences lacking an unambiguous match to a single V gene segment were excluded. An earlier analysis of several hundred of the donors called V segments functional above 56.7% productive rearrangements and segregating when the between-donor standard deviation exceeded 5%. A statistical classification framework was built to diagnose cytomegalovirus status from the catalog of TCR beta chain sequences. A later analysis assigned V and J genes by comparing TCR nucleotide sequences with IMGT/GENE-DB human TR gene sequences. In a later analysis, CDR3 sequences and most-parsimonious VDJ recombination scenarios were assigned using the TCRdist pipeline. In a later analysis, each TCR beta chain was defined by its CDR3 amino acid sequence together with its V-gene family, and reads without a unique V-gene family were excluded. In a later analysis, 500 to 650 highly shared, low-generation-probability nucleotide sequences were removed to address suspected cross-contamination and a sequencing artifact. In a later analysis, a clonal expansion index for each public chain was calculated from normalized within-repertoire ranks of inferred template counts. Generation probabilities in a later analysis came from a VDJ recombination model fitted to out-of-frame rearrangements, and those results were checked against IGoR. Hypergeometric tests were used in a later analysis to score TCR-TCR, TCR-HLA and TCR-CMV co-occurrence, with a repertoire-size bias correction applied to the TCR pairs. In a later analysis, false discovery rates were estimated by permuting HLA or CMV assignments 20 times. In a later analysis, co-occurring TCRs were grouped with DBSCAN, and TCRdist sequence similarity was added when clustering was performed within HLA-allele-positive subsets. Repertoires with fewer than 30,000 or more than 120,000 public chains, plus five repertoires with anomalous nucleotide sharing, were excluded from co-occurrence clustering. Here the immuneACCESS table is served through TCRdb, limited to in-frame sequences with V and J called. Missing clones are a known gap in these copies; in checked studies unresolved V genes cover under half, and the rest lacks a known reason. V and J calls and clone size are given by that table; D and trimming were obtained from the DNA. The sample table lists 18,000 or so clones, about 74% of them with a count of one. The ten largest clonotypes hold 3.5% to 4.5% of the sample.

The cohort consisted of approximately 690 healthy bone marrow donors. All cohort members were sampled while nominally healthy, although unrecorded immune exposures were likely present. The donor was CMV seronegative and was included in the group of several hundred seronegative cohort members. A peripheral blood sample was collected from each donor, and TCR beta sequencing was performed on peripheral blood mononuclear cells. The Qiagen DNeasy Blood Extraction Kit was used to extract genomic DNA from the blood cell samples. This sample was included in a study of cytomegalovirus exposure and HLA in healthy donors (dated by TCRdb to about 2017). Looking at the study overall: An earlier analysis of 587 of the donors reported approximately 300 Gb of sequence data and some 100 million unique TCR beta sequences from approximately 180 million T cells. An early release covering over 500 HLA-typed donors comprised about 320 gigabases of sequencing data and roughly 86 million unique TCR sequences. In the later analysis, no new phenotypic data were used to find candidate immune exposures; instead, reliance was placed on TCR beta sequences and their occurrence across donors. To predict cytomegalovirus infection status, the study brought together high-throughput TCR immunosequencing, statistical association of individual TCRs with disease status, and machine learning. Donor age, sex, ethnicity and CMV serostatus were compiled together with the repertoire data. An earlier analysis of roughly 580 of the donors used high-throughput TCR beta sequencing to judge whether each TCR beta V gene segment behaved as functional or pseudogenic. A later analysis re-examined previously published TCR beta repertoires from more than 600 donors and added high-resolution HLA genotyping to investigate patterns of TCR occurrence. The study aimed to test whether cataloging public T cell receptors could reveal signatures of past pathogen exposure. In a later genetic analysis, genome-wide SNP genotypes for about three fifths of the 666 donors were used, and that subset was treated as a discovery cohort. The genetic ancestry cluster associated with self-reported Caucasian donors included 65% to 90% of the roughly 410 genotyped donors. Every repertoire in the discovery cohort had been generated on one and the same sequencing platform. On average, about 240,000 unique TCR beta nucleotide sequences were sequenced per donor among a few hundred genotyped donors of the cohort, with 15% to 20% of those sequences being non-productive. A separate validation cohort of 100 to 150 different subjects was used in addition to the roughly 620-subject first cohort. The T cell repertoires of roughly 660 subjects were profiled by immunosequencing and related to cytomegalovirus serostatus. HLA typing included class I and class II loci at four-digit resolution. Because of strong linkage in the cohort, roughly 5 DR-DQ haplotypes were treated as single units for association and clustering. Typing coverage differed by locus: A, B, C, DRB1 and DQB1 were typed in roughly 620-630 donors, DQA1 in 500 to 550, DPA1 in roughly 590, and DPB1 in just under 480. Overall results and qualifications from the work: Strong co-occurrence of HLA alleles, especially DR and DQ, made assigning TCR associations to individual alleles difficult. Because counts were too low, fewer than 20 rarely observed V segments, including chromosome 9 orphons, were excluded from the earlier analysis of roughly 580 of the donors. A few of the identified cytomegalovirus-associated TCR beta chains were confirmed in vitro to be specific for cytomegalovirus antigens. A cluster of highly shared sequence variants was judged likely to represent a technical artifact of the sequencing pipeline. The study listed 150 to 200 TCR beta chains as associated with cytomegalovirus. For the cohort, immune exposure information was limited to CMV serostatus. While some public TCRs were present in many individuals, most TCR sequences turned up only very rarely across donors. In a later analysis, most CMV-associated TCR beta chains were found to appear HLA-restricted, with HLA associations seemingly driven largely by CMV exposure. A later analysis found that HLA-associated TCR beta chains were more clonally expanded and had lower generation probabilities than equally common non-associated chains. Broadly in line with IMGT annotations, most TCR beta V segments showed up in productive rearrangements about 90% or about 30% of the time in an earlier analysis of several hundred of the donors. Linkage disequilibrium might explain the correlated functional status among segregating V segments, but an unknown experimental factor could not be excluded. Because some donors lacked HLA typing at each locus, the association tests relied only on the typed subset. A further reported finding was that TCR beta sequences accurately predicted the HLA-A and HLA-B alleles for most subjects in the first cohort. Several of the top co-occurrence clusters appeared to be linked to parvovirus B19, influenza, CMV and Epstein-Barr virus, according to a later analysis. Cytomegalovirus status was reported to be diagnosed by the classifier with high specificity and sensitivity in both the original and validation cohorts. Compared with the roughly 670-donor mean, donors in an Asian-associated ancestry cluster had fewer N-insertions in productive TCRs, according to a later genetic analysis. In a later analysis, TCR association rates were found to vary across HLA loci, with the most associated TCRs seen for DRB1 alleles and the fewest for HLA-C alleles. Only TCR beta chains were sequenced in this cohort, and the absence of alpha or paired-chain data limited detectable features. Sequencing depth was assumed to be roughly uniform across donors in the presence/absence analyses, though that assumption may not hold. The authors suggested that the approach could potentially be generalized to other disease states and immunological phenotypes. In a later analysis, some 18,000 TCR beta sequences were associated with specific HLA alleles at a false discovery rate of 0.05. A later genetic analysis associated a missense DCLRE1C variant with V-gene and J-gene trimming of TCR beta chains, and an independent cohort replicated the association.

The sequence was collected from a young man in good health and CMV-seronegative. The sample was PBMCs.

CDR3 loop: CAWSEASGTDTQYF. Here is the DNA: TGTGCCTGGAGTGAGGCTAGCGGGACAGATACGCAGTATTTT. The chain is encoded by TRBV30 joined to TRBJ2-3; 8 central bases correspond to TRBD2. At the junction V is shortened by 1 base and J by 3 bases; bases outside the gene matches: 3. CDR1 and CDR2 were assigned from the germline V gene (reference sequence) as GTSNPN and SVGIG. The CDR3 contains 14 residues, cysteine and phenylalanine counted. The read is trimmed to its CDR3 DNA, 42 bases read in frame from base 1.